This is a list of T cell receptor beta chains from one sample in a study of CD8+ T cells in alopecia areata. Sequencing was performed with immunoSEQ multiplex PCR; in TCRdb, only in-frame clones are kept and a portion is missing. Altogether some 130,000 clones are present, 50% to 65% being singletons, with the ten largest covering 15% to 20%. This sample comprised CD8+ T cells sorted from blood, obtained at week 4, from a patient treated with tofacitinib. Source of these receptors: a human donor with alopecia areata. CDR3s include the opening cysteine and the closing phenylalanine or tryptophan. Fields, in order: J gene, clone size, V gene, D gene, CDR3 protein, CDR3 DNA. A D gene is named only where the DNA matches it firmly. Some rows have no size entry. The others give once, few or many, or a class for an expanded clone.

J: TRBJ2-1; size: .; V: TRBV25-1; D: .; CDR3: CASSEPGSVYNEQFF; DNA: TGTGCCAGCAGTGAGCCCGGGAGCGTCTACAATGAGCAGTTCTTC
J: TRBJ2-5; size: .; V: TRBV6-5; D: .; CDR3: CASSYFGEETQYF; DNA: TGTGCCAGCAGTTACTTTGGGGAAGAGACCCAGTACTTC
J: TRBJ2-3; size: .; V: TRBV9; D: .; CDR3: CASSVGQGTQYF; DNA: TGTGCCAGCAGCGTAGGTCAGGGTACGCAGTATTTT
J: TRBJ2-7; size: few; V: TRBV9; D: TRBD2; CDR3: CASSPGLAGYEQYF; DNA: TGTGCCAGCAGCCCAGGACTAGCGGGGTACGAGCAGTACTTC
J: TRBJ1-1; size: .; V: TRBV30; D: .; CDR3: CAWSVGTRDEAFF; DNA: TGTGCCTGGAGTGTCGGAACCCGGGACGAAGCTTTCTTT
J: TRBJ1-2; size: few; V: TRBV6-1; D: TRBD1; CDR3: CASSRTGGDYGYTF; DNA: TGTGCCAGCAGTCGGACAGGGGGCGACTATGGCTACACCTTC
J: TRBJ2-7; size: .; V: TRBV13; D: .; CDR3: CASSGPGPVLEQYF; DNA: TGTGCCAGCAGCGGCCCGGGACCCGTTTTGGAGCAGTACTTC
J: TRBJ1-1; size: .; V: TRBV29-1; D: .; CDR3: CSVGGTEAFF; DNA: TGCAGCGTTGGCGGCACTGAAGCTTTCTTT
J: TRBJ1-1; size: .; V: TRBV5-1; D: .; CDR3: CASSLPGALEAFF; DNA: TGCGCCAGCAGCTTGCCGGGGGCCCTAGAAGCTTTCTTT
J: TRBJ1-2; size: .; V: TRBV5-6; D: TRBD1; CDR3: CASSWDRENYGYTF; DNA: TGTGCCAGCAGCTGGGACAGAGAAAACTATGGCTACACCTTC
J: TRBJ2-4; size: .; V: TRBV10-2; D: TRBD1; CDR3: CASSESRTGPNIQYF; DNA: TGCGCCAGCAGTGAGTCAAGGACAGGCCCAAACATTCAGTACTTC
J: TRBJ2-3; size: few; V: TRBV9; D: .; CDR3: CASSVPERGADTQYF; DNA: TGTGCCAGCAGCGTACCCGAGAGGGGGGCAGATACGCAGTATTTT
J: TRBJ1-6; size: .; V: TRBV27; D: .; CDR3: CASSPYRVLRNSPLHF; DNA: TGTGCCAGCAGTCCTTACAGGGTACTGAGAAATTCACCCCTCCACTTT
J: TRBJ2-7; size: few; V: TRBV6-4; D: TRBD2; CDR3: CASSEGGGSSYEQYF; DNA: TGTGCCAGCAGTGAAGGCGGGGGGAGCTCCTACGAGCAGTACTTC